The source of this TCR beta chain is a study of blood T cells in healthy people across ages. Study-level points and caveats: Unsorted PBMCs ruled out conclusive naive versus antigen-experienced comparison. Age showed a roughly linear inverse relationship with TCR beta diversity per million T cells.

This CDR3 is built from 16 residues. Trimming at V came to 5 bases and at J to 7 bases, leaving 13 bases not matched to a gene. Germline V lookup: CDR1 SGHAT, CDR2 FQNNGV. Peripheral blood from each donor was collected in a volume of about 10 milliliters. This clonotype showed up just a few times. The antigen is not known. PCR was performed a second time for about 7 to 11 cycles using a sample-barcoded 5' primer and a J-beta primer mix. Each CDR3 protein gets one entry after TCRdb re-called the 5' RACE reads with MiXCR. Among over 750,000 distinct CDR3 sequences listed, approximately 25% were seen once. This same sample was also part of a study on T cells of mothers and their children.

This receptor was taken from a boy between 10 and 17 years old in good health. The chain couples TRBV11-2 to TRBJ2-1; 8 bases map to TRBD2. The sequenced sample consisted of blood. In DNA form, the CDR3 reads TGTGCCAGCAGCCTTTGGGGGAGCGGGGGTGGGAATGAGCAGTTCTTC. This codes for CASSLWGSGGGNEQFF.